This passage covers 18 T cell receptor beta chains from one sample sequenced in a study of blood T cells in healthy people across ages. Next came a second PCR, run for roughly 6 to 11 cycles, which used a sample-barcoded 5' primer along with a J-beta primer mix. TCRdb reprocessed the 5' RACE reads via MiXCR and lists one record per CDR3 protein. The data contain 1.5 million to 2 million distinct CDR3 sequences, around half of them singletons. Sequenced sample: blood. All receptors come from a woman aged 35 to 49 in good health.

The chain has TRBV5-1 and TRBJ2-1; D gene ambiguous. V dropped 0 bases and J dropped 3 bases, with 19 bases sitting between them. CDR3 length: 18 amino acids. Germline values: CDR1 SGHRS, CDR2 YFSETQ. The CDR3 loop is CASSLEGSLGFRYNEQFF. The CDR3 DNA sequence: TGCGCCAGCAGCTTGGAGGGAAGCCTAGGGTTTCGCTACAATGAGCAGTTCTTC.

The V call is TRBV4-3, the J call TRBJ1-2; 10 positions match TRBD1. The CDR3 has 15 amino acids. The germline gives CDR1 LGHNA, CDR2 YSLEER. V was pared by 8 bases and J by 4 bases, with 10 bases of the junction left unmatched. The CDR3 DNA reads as TGCGCCAGCGGAATTGTGACAGGGGGCGTCTATGGCTACACCTTC. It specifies CASGIVTGGVYGYTF.

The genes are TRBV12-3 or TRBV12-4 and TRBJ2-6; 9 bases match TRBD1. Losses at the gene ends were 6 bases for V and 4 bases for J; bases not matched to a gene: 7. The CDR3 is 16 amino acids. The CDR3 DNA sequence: TGTGCCAGCAGGCAACAGGGGGCATTGGGGGCCAACGTCCTGACTTTC. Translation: CASRQQGALGANVLTF.

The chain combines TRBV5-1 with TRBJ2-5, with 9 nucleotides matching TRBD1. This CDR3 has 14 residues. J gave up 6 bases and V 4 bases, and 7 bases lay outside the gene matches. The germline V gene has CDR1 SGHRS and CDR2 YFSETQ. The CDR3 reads CASSTRDRVQTQYF. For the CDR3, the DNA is TGCGCCAGCAGCACCCGGGACAGGGTACAGACCCAGTACTTC.

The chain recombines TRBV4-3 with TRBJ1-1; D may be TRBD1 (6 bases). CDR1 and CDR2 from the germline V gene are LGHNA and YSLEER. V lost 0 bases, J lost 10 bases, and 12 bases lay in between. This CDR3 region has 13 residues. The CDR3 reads CASSQEGARGAFF. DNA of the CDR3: TGCGCCAGCAGCCAAGAGGGGGCTCGGGGAGCTTTCTTT.

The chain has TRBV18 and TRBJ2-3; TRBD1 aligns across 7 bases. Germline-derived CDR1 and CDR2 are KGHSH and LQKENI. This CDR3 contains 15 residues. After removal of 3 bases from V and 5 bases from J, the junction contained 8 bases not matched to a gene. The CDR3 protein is CASSPTTGLKDTQYF. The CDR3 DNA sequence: TGTGCCAGCTCACCTACGACAGGGCTAAAAGATACGCAGTATTTT.

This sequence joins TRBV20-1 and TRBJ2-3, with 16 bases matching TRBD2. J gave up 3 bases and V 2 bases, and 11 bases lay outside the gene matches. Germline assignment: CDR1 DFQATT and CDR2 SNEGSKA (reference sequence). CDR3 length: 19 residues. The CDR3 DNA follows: TGCAGTGCTAGACGCAGCCCGGGACTAGCGGGGGGGCGGACAGATACGCAGTATTTT. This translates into CSARRSPGLAGGRTDTQYF.

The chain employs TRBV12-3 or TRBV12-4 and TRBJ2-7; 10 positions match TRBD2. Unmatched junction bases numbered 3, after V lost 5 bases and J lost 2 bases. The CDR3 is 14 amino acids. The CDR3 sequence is CASSASGGTYEQYF. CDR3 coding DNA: TGTGCCAGCAGTGCTAGCGGGGGTACCTACGAGCAGTACTTC.

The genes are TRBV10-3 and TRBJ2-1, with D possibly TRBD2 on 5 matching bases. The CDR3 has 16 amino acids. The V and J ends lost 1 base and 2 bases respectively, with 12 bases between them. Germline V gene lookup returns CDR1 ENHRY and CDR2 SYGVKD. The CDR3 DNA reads TGTGCCATCAGTGAGTTTGGACTGGCTGCCTACAATGAGCAGTTCTTC. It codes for CAISEFGLAAYNEQFF.

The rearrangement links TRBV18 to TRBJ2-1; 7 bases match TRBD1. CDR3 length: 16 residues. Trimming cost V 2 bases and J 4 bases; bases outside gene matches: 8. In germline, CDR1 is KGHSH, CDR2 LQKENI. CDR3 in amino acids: CASSPFIQGTYNEQFF. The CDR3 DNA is TGTGCCAGCTCACCATTCATACAGGGGACGTACAATGAGCAGTTCTTC.

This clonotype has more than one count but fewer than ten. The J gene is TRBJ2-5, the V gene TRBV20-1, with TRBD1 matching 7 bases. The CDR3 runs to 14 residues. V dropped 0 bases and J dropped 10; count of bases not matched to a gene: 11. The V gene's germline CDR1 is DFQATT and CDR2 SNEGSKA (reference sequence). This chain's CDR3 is CSARDHREPGGQYF. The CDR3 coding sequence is TGCAGTGCTAGAGATCACAGGGAGCCAGGGGGCCAGTACTTC.

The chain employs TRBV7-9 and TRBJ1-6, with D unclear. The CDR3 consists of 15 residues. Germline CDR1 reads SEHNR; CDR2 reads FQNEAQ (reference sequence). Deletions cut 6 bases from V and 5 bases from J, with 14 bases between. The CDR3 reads CASRYGSANNSPLHF. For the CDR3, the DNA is TGTGCCAGCAGATACGGGAGCGCCAATAATTCACCCCTCCACTTT.

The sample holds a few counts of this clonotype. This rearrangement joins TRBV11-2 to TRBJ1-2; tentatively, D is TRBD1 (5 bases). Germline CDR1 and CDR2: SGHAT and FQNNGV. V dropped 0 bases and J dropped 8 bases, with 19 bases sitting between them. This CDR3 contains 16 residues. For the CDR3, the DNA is TGTGCCAGCAGCTTAGATGCCCTCCTGGGGGGTAGCGGCTACACCTTC. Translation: CASSLDALLGGSGYTF.

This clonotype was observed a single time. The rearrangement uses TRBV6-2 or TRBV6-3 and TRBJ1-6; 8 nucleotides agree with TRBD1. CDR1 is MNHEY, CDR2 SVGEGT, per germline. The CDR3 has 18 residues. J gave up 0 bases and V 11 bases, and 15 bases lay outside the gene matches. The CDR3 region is CAGTRSRQGSSYNSPLHF. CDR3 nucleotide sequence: TGTGCCGGCACCCGATCCAGACAGGGGAGCTCCTATAATTCACCCCTCCACTTT.

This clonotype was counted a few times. CDR3 bases: TGCAGCGTCGAGGAAGGGGCGCGGGCTGGCTACACCTTC. Translating it yields CSVEEGARAGYTF. This rearrangement joins TRBV29-1 to TRBJ1-2; D might be TRBD1 (5 bases). The V gene's germline CDR1 is SQVTM and CDR2 ANQGSEA. The V end lost 6 bases, the J end lost 7 bases, and 18 bases lay between the germline ends. The CDR3 is 13 amino acids.

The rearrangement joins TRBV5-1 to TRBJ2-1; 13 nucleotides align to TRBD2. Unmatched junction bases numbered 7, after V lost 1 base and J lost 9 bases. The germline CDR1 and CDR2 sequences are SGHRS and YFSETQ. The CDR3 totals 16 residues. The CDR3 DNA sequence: TGCGCCAGCAGCTTGACTAGCGGGGGGGCCGGTGGTGAGCAGTTCTTC. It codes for CASSLTSGGAGGEQFF.

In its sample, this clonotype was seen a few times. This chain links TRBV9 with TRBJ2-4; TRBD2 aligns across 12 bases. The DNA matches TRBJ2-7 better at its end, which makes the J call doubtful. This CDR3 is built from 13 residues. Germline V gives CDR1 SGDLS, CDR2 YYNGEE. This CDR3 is CASSGGLAGEQYF. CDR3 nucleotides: TGTGCCAGCAGCGGGGGACTAGCGGGCGAGCAGTACTTC.

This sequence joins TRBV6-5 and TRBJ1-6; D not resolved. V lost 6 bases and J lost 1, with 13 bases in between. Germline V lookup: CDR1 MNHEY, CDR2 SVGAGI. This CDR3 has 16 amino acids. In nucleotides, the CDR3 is TGTGCCAGCAGACCGAACTTAGCGTCCTATAATTCACCCCTCCACTTT. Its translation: CASRPNLASYNSPLHF.